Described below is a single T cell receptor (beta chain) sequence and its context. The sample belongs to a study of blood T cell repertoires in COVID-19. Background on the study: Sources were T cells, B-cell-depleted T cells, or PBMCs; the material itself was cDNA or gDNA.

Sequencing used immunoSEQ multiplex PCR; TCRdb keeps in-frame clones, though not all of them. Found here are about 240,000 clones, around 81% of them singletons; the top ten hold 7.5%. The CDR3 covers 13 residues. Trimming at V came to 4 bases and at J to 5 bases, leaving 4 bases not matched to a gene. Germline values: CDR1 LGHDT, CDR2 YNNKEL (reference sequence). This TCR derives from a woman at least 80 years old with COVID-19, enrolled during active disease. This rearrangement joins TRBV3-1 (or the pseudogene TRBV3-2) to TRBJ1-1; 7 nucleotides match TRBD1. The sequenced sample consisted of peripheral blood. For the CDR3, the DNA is TGTGCCAGCAGCCTCACAGGGGAAACTGAAGCTTTCTTT. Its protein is CASSLTGETEAFF.